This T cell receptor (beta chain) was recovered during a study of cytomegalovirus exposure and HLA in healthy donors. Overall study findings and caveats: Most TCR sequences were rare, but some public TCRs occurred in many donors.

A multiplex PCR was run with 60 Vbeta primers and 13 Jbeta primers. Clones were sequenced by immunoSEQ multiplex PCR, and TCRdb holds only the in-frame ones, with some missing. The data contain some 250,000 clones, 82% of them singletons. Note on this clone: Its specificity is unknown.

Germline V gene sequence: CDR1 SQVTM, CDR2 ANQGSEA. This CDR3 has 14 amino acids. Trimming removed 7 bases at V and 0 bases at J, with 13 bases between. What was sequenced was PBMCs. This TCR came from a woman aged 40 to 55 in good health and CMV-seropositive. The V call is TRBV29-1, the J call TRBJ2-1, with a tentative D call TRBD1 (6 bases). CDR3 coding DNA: TGCAGCGCCCGGGACATCAGCTCCTACAATGAGCAGTTCTTC. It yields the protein CSARDISSYNEQFF.